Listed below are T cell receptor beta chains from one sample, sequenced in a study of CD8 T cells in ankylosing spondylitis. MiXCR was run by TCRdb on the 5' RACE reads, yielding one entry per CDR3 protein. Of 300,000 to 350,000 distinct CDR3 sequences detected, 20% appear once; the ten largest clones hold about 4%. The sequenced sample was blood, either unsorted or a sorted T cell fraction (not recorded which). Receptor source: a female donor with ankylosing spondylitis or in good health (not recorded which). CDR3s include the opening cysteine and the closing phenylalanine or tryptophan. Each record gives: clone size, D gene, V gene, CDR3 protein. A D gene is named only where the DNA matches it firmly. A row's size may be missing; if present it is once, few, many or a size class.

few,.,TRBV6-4,CASSVDGGRPNEQFF
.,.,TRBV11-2,CASSAGQRSSYEQYF
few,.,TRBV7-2,CASSARTATQETQYF
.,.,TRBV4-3,CASSQDFRASNYGYTF
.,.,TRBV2,CASSEKGYEQYF
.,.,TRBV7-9,CASSINRNTEAFF
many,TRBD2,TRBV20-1,CSATDRLAGLSGTQYF
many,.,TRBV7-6,CASSLAISTDTQYF
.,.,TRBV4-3,CASSEQGSNTDTQYF
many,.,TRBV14,CASSPEENYGYTF
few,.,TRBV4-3,CASSQDRTVNTEAFF
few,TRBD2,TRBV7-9,CASSLGTSAGAEQFF
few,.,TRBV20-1,CSARDPGVGNTIYF
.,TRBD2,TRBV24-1,CATSDALRGDEQFF
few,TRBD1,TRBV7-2,CASSLGDSNMNTEAFF